Below, one TCR beta chain is given with its context. Profiled with immunoSEQ multiplex PCR; TCRdb holds only in-frame clones, not every one. The repertoire holds over 55,000 clones, with approximately 82% as singletons. This entry belongs to a study of blood T cell repertoires in COVID-19. About the research overall: PBMCs, B-cell-depleted T cells, or T cells provided the cDNA or gDNA that made up the material.

This CDR3 contains 14 residues. Per the germline V gene, CDR1 is MDHEN and CDR2 is SYDVKM. V gave up 2 bases and J gave up 8 bases; unmatched junction bases: 4. Sequenced sample: peripheral blood. The chain couples TRBV28 to TRBJ2-1; 9 positions agree with TRBD1. The sequence came from a man aged 45-60 years with active COVID-19. The CDR3 region is CASSLGDREDEQFF. CDR3 bases: TGTGCCAGCAGTTTAGGGGACAGGGAGGATGAGCAGTTCTTC.